This note documents a single TCR beta chain sequence. Its target is unknown. The entry originates in a study of vaccination effects on CD4 cells after COVID-19. Trimming took 0 bases from V and 5 from J, leaving 14 bases between them. This CDR3 is built from 16 residues. The germline CDR1 and CDR2 sequences are MNHNY and SVGAGI (reference sequence). Regarding the study as a whole: Pronounced clonal contraction occurred in clones induced by infection and by vaccine late after vaccination.

With the ViraFEST assay, the study expanded antigen-specific CD4+ T cells using viral peptide pools, then sequenced them. Isolating CD4+ T cells followed less than 12 days of culture. Participants were given two doses of BNT162b2 or mRNA-1273 vaccine. Vaccine recipients lacked prior SARS-CoV-2 infection and had negative nucleocapsid antibodies. Culturing of a few million PBMC per well took place with approximately 10 IU/ml IL-2 and 9 to 10 ug/ml peptides. Both day 3 and day 7 saw half the medium replaced with IL-2 medium. TCRdb keeps only in-frame clones here, not all; method: immunoSEQ multiplex PCR. The table lists roughly 56,000 clones, 55% to 85% of them singletons, with around 1.2% in the top ten.

The sample in question was CD4+ T cells from PBMCs cultured with HCoV-229E spike peptides, obtained after COVID-19 vaccination. The sequence was obtained from a human donor who received a COVID-19 vaccine. The chain has TRBV6-6 and TRBJ2-1, with a tentative D call TRBD2 (7 bases). The CDR3 DNA is TGTGCCAGCAGTTACTCGTTGCGGGGGCCTCACAATGAGCAGTTCTTC. Translated, it gives CASSYSLRGPHNEQFF.